The rows below give T cell receptor beta chains drawn from one sample of a study of CD8+ T cells in alopecia areata. TCRdb's copy holds only in-frame clones and misses some; the assay was immunoSEQ multiplex PCR. The data show roughly 130,000 clones, with around 50% seen just once and 3.5% to 5% held by the top ten. The sample was CD4+ T cells sorted from blood, taken at week 0. The receptors were sampled from a human donor with alopecia areata. The CDR3 runs from the conserved cysteine through the conserved F or W. Fields, in order: clone size, J gene, V gene, D gene, CDR3 DNA, CDR3 protein. D genes are given only for firm matches. For some rows the clone size is stated as once, few or many, or as a class when expanded; others skip it.

>NA|TRBJ2-5|TRBV7-6|NA
TGTGCCAGCAGCTTAGGTTCCCCAACGACAGCCTCCCAGTACTTC
CASSLGSPTTASQYF
>few|TRBJ2-1|TRBV4-1|TRBD1
TGCGCCAGCAGCCGGACAGGGTATGAGCAGTTCTTC
CASSRTGYEQFF
>NA|TRBJ1-2|TRBV9|TRBD1
TGTGCCAGCAGCGGCCGATTAACAGGGGTGTATGGCTACACCTTC
CASSGRLTGVYGYTF
>NA|TRBJ1-5|TRBV18|NA
TGTGCCAGCTCACCGTCACTCGGGGAAATTCAGCCCCAGCATTTT
CASSPSLGEIQPQHF
>NA|TRBJ2-5|TRBV6-5|NA
TGTGCCAGCAGCCCCAGGGGGGGGGCTCAAGAGACCCAGTACTTC
CASSPRGGAQETQYF
>NA|TRBJ2-1|TRBV11-2|NA
TGTGCCAGCAGCCCACATTTACTCACAAATGAGCAGTTCTTC
CASSPHLLTNEQFF
>NA|TRBJ2-1|TRBV5-1|NA
TGCGCCAGCAGCTTGAATAGCGGAACCAATGAGCAGTTCTTC
CASSLNSGTNEQFF
>few|TRBJ2-3|TRBV27|TRBD2
TGTGCCAGCAGTTTATCTAGCGGGGGTCTGTTTGGCACAGATACGCAGTATTTT
CASSLSSGGLFGTDTQYF
>NA|TRBJ2-3|TRBV4-2|NA
TGTGCCAGCAGCCAAGACCCGATCGGTGGAGGGGTGGCAGATACGCAGTATTTT
CASSQDPIGGGVADTQYF
>NA|TRBJ1-2|TRBV19|TRBD1
TGTGCCAGTAGCAACGGACAGGGTCCTGGCTACACCTTC
CASSNGQGPGYTF
>NA|TRBJ2-5|TRBV10-3|TRBD1
TGTGCCATCAGCGATGTAATGGGACAGGCGAGTTCTGAACCAGAGACCCAGTACTTC
CAISDVMGQASSEPETQYF
>NA|TRBJ2-1|TRBV30|TRBD2
TGTGCCTGGAGTAAGGGACTAGCGGGAGTCAATGGGCAGTTCTTC
CAWSKGLAGVNGQFF
>NA|TRBJ1-2|TRBV6-5|TRBD1
TGTGCCAGCAGTCCAGGGGGAAACTATGGCTACACCTTC
CASSPGGNYGYTF
>NA|TRBJ1-2|TRBV6-5|TRBD1
TGTGCCAGCAGTTACCGGAACACAGACAGGGCGACTGGCTACACCTTC
CASSYRNTDRATGYTF
>NA|TRBJ2-1|TRBV15|NA
TGTGCCACCAGCAGAGGACAGGTTTCCTACAATGAGCAGTTCTTC
CATSRGQVSYNEQFF
>NA|TRBJ2-1|TRBV29-1|TRBD2
TGCAGCGGTCAGGGCGGGGGGTCACCTTTAAACAATGAGCAGTTCTTC
CSGQGGGSPLNNEQFF
>once|TRBJ2-1|TRBV4-3|NA
TGCGCCAGCAGCCAAGCCGAGACTAGGAATAATGAGCAGTTCTTC
CASSQAETRNNEQFF
>NA|TRBJ1-4|TRBV9|TRBD1
TGTGCCAGCAGCGGGAGACAGGGAACTAATGAAAAACTGTTTTTT
CASSGRQGTNEKLFF
>few|TRBJ1-1|TRBV28|TRBD1
TGTGCCAGCAGTCCGTCTTCCGGGACAGAGAACACTGAAGCTTTCTTT
CASSPSSGTENTEAFF
>NA|TRBJ2-3|TRBV7-2|NA
TGTGCCAGCAGCTTAGGGGGCATTGGCACAGATACGCAGTATTTT
CASSLGGIGTDTQYF
>NA|TRBJ2-7|TRBV2|TRBD1
TGTGCCAGCAGTGAAGAGGCAGGGGGAGACTACTCGGTCTTC
CASSEEAGGDYSVF
>NA|TRBJ2-3|TRBV18|NA
TGTGCCAGCTCACCCGTGGGGGCAGATACGCAGTATTTT
CASSPVGADTQYF
>few|TRBJ1-6|TRBV14|NA
TGTGCCACCCTAGCCCCTCCCCTCCACTTT
CATLAPPLHF
>NA|TRBJ2-1|TRBV28|NA
TGTGCCAGCAGTTTAGCACAAGAGCAGTTCTTC
CASSLAQEQFF
>few|TRBJ1-5|TRBV28|NA
TGTGCCAGCAGAGAGAACAATCAGCCCCAGCATTTT
CASRENNQPQHF
>once|TRBJ1-5|TRBV21-1|NA
TGTGCCAGCAGCAAAGAGCCCAGGATGAGCAATCAGCCCCAGCATTTT
CASSKEPRMSNQPQHF
>few|TRBJ2-5|TRBV5-1|NA
TGCGCCAGCAGCTTGGCCCCGCCTGAGACCCAGTACTTC
CASSLAPPETQYF
>NA|TRBJ2-3|TRBV4-3|NA
TGCGCCAGCAGCCAGGGTTCCCTCGGGACCACAGATACGCAGTATTTT
CASSQGSLGTTDTQYF
>NA|TRBJ1-2|TRBV30|NA
TGTGCCTGGAGTGTAAACCGGGATAACTATGGCTACACCTTC
CAWSVNRDNYGYTF
>NA|TRBJ2-4|TRBV18|NA
TGTGCCAGCTCACCACAGGGGCTGGCCAAAAACATTCAGTACTTC
CASSPQGLAKNIQYF
>NA|TRBJ2-3|TRBV7-2|TRBD2
TGTGCCAGCAGCTTAAGGTCTAGCGGGAGCACAGATACGCAGTATTTT
CASSLRSSGSTDTQYF
>medium-sized|TRBJ2-5|TRBV5-1|NA
TGCGCCAGCAGCTTGAATCCTAGCAGGGGAGAGACCCAGTACTTC
CASSLNPSRGETQYF
>NA|TRBJ2-7|TRBV19|TRBD1
TGTGCCAGTAGTATCGGAAGACAGGGACAGCAGTACTTC
CASSIGRQGQQYF
>NA|TRBJ1-4|TRBV30|NA
TGTGCCTGGAGCCTTAGAGAAAAACTGTTTTTT
CAWSLREKLFF
>few|TRBJ2-3|TRBV7-2|TRBD2
TGTGCCAGCAGTCACATCAGCGGGAGATTAACAGATACGCAGTATTTT
CASSHISGRLTDTQYF
>NA|TRBJ2-1|TRBV14|TRBD2
TGTGCCAGCAGCCATCGTACTAGCGGGGGGGACTCCTACAATGAGCAGTTCTTC
CASSHRTSGGDSYNEQFF
>few|TRBJ1-4|TRBV18|TRBD1
TGTGCCAGCTCACCAGGACAGGGATTGGATGAAAAACTGTTTTTT
CASSPGQGLDEKLFF
>few|TRBJ1-2|TRBV7-9|NA
TGTGCCAGCAGCTCCCCATACAGACGAAGCAACTATGGCTACACCTTC
CASSSPYRRSNYGYTF
>NA|TRBJ2-7|TRBV7-9|NA
TGTGCCAGCGGGTGGAGCTCCTACGAGCAGTACTTC
CASGWSSYEQYF
>NA|TRBJ1-2|TRBV5-4|TRBD1
TGTGCCAGCAGCCTCGGACAGGGGGAGGGAGGCTACACCTTC
CASSLGQGEGGYTF
>few|TRBJ2-3|TRBV5-6|TRBD1
TGTGCCAGCAGCTTGTGGATAGGACAGGCCTCAGATACGCAGTATTTT
CASSLWIGQASDTQYF
>few|TRBJ2-3|TRBV7-2|TRBD2
TGTGCCAGCAGCCGCACACTCGGACTAGCGGGAGAGGGCACAGATACGCAGTATTTT
CASSRTLGLAGEGTDTQYF
>NA|TRBJ2-7|TRBV20-1|NA
TGCAGTGTCCGAACCTTTTACGAGCAGTACTTC
CSVRTFYEQYF